The 29 T cell receptor beta chains below were found in one sample sequenced in a study of regulatory T cells in long-lasting Graves disease. Through Arm-PCR of CDR3 regions and iRepertoire HTBI primers, TCR beta libraries were built. TCRdb re-called the multiplex PCR reads with MiXCR, one entry per CDR3 protein. The repertoire includes around 460,000 distinct CDR3 sequences, around a fifth of them detected once, and around 14% sits in the top ten. Time point of the sample: persistent/refractory GD, antithyroid drugs over 5 years with positive TRAb. Extracted RNA from PBMCs served as the source of the TCR library. Material: peripheral blood mononuclear cells (PBMCs), obtained when the disease was refractory, from a patient treated with antithyroid drugs. The receptors were sampled from a female donor with Graves disease.

A note on this clonotype: A read error may produce the germline difference seen at one junction end. The chain links TRBV11-2 to TRBJ2-6, with TRBD2 matching over 7 bases. The V gene's germline CDR1 is SGHAT and CDR2 FQNNGV. The CDR3 totals 19 residues. CDR3 in amino acids: CASGLDRGGRSSGANVLTF. CDR3 bases: TGTGCCAGCGGCTTAGATCGGGGAGGGAGGTCCTCTGGGGCCAACGTCCTGACTTTC.

Ten or more counts support this clonotype. The chain is built from TRBV7-2 and TRBJ2-5; no firm D call. The ends were cut back, 0 bases at V and 4 bases at J, with 9 bases in the middle. Germline V CDR1 and CDR2: SGHTA, FQGNSA. This CDR3 has 14 residues. The CDR3 reads CASSLASGVETQYF. In DNA form, the CDR3 reads TGTGCCAGCAGCTTAGCTTCTGGGGTAGAGACCCAGTACTTC.

The chain joins TRBV5-5 to TRBJ2-5; no clear D. Germline V gene sequence: CDR1 SGHKS, CDR2 YYEKEE (reference sequence). Between the trimmed V and J ends, which lost 4 bases and 5 bases, there was a span of 12 bases. The CDR3 spans 13 residues. CDR3 sequence reads: CASSVLNWETQYF. The CDR3 DNA is TGTGCCAGCAGCGTACTGAATTGGGAGACCCAGTACTTC.

The rearrangement joins TRBV2 to TRBJ2-5; D is possibly TRBD2 (6 bases). The CDR3 is made up of 13 amino acids. Trimming left V 6 bases short and J 5 bases short, with 13 bases between. The germline V gene encodes CDR1 SNHLY and CDR2 FYNNEI. Here the CDR3 reads CASSSHGGETQYF. The CDR3 coding sequence is TGTGCCAGCAGCTCACATGGAGGGGAGACCCAGTACTTC. The variable domain in full, completed from reference TRBV2 and TRBJ2-5, reads EPEVTQTPSHQVTQMGQEVILRCVPISNHLYFYWYRQILGQKVEFLVSFYNNEISEKSEIFDDQFSVERPDGSNFTLKIRSTKLEDSAMYFCASSSHGGETQYFGPGTRLLVL.

This clonotype was seen a handful of times. The rearrangement links TRBV3-1 to TRBJ1-2, with D tentatively TRBD1 (5 bases). Trimming cost V 0 bases and J 6 bases, with 11 bases left between them. The CDR3 is made up of 14 amino acids. CDR1 LGHDT and CDR2 YNNKEL come from the germline V gene (reference sequence). The CDR3 is CASSQDRSGHGYTF. DNA of the CDR3: TGTGCCAGCAGCCAAGATCGTTCAGGGCATGGCTACACCTTC.

This clonotype appeared many times. The V and J genes are TRBV7-2 and TRBJ1-1; possibly TRBD1 for D (6 bases). V lost 4 bases, J lost 0 bases, and 6 bases lay in between. CDR1 and CDR2 (germline): SGHTA, FQGNSA. This CDR3 has 13 amino acids. CDR3 sequence reads: CASSWDMNTEAFF. The DNA for the CDR3 is TGTGCCAGCAGCTGGGACATGAACACTGAAGCTTTCTTT.

In its sample, this clonotype was seen many times. V gene TRBV6-2 or TRBV6-3 combines with J gene TRBJ1-5, with 9 bases aligning to TRBD1. The germline gives CDR1 MNHEY, CDR2 SVGEGT. The CDR3 extends over 17 amino acids. Germline trimming cut 4 bases from V and 0 bases from J; bases unmatched to any gene: 7. CDR3 loop: CASSSLGQGHSNQPQHF. Here the CDR3 DNA reads TGTGCCAGCAGTTCCCTGGGACAGGGCCATAGCAATCAGCCCCAGCATTTT.

The chain employs TRBV7-9 and TRBJ2-7; the D gene could be TRBD1 or TRBD2 (7 bases each). This CDR3 is 15 amino acids long. Germline V CDR1 and CDR2: SEHNR, FQNEAQ (reference sequence). V lost 4 bases to trimming and J lost 0 bases, with 13 bases between them. The CDR3 protein is CASSSGGGGSYEQYF. The CDR3 nucleotides read TGTGCCAGCAGCTCAGGGGGGGGGGGCTCCTACGAGCAGTACTTC.

There are many counts of this clonotype. The chain carries TRBV27 and TRBJ1-5, with TRBD1 matching over 7 bases. The CDR3 is 15 amino acids. Germline loops: CDR1 MNHEY, CDR2 SMNVEV (reference sequence). V gave up 5 bases and J gave up 8 bases; unmatched junction bases: 12. In DNA, the CDR3 is TGTGCCAGCAGTGACGTAAGACAGGGACTAAAGCCCCAGCATTTT. Encoded protein: CASSDVRQGLKPQHF.

The chain recombines TRBV3-1 with TRBJ2-7, with D perhaps matching TRBD1 or TRBD2 (5 bases each). Germline V gene data show CDR1 as LGHDT and CDR2 as YNNKEL (reference sequence). V shed 0 bases and J shed 9 bases, with 12 bases lying between them. This CDR3 has 13 amino acids. The CDR3 sequence: CASSQEGRPGQYF. CDR3 DNA sequence: TGTGCCAGCAGCCAAGAGGGACGGCCAGGGCAGTACTTC.

This clonotype has only a few counts. The gene calls are TRBV19 and TRBJ1-1, with 9 bases that match TRBD1. Germline V gene data show CDR1 as LNHDA and CDR2 as SQIVND (reference sequence). Trimming took 5 bases from V and 11 from J; bases not matched to a gene: 9. The CDR3 sequence is 13 residues long. CDR3 sequence: CASSPSNRGLAFF. DNA of the CDR3: TGTGCCAGTAGTCCATCCAACAGGGGGCTGGCTTTCTTT.

There are a few counts of this clonotype. V and J are TRBV9 and TRBJ1-2; a weak D match, TRBD1 (6 bases). Germline CDR1 is SGDLS and CDR2 is YYNGEE. CDR3 length: 14 residues. V was pared by 0 bases and J by 5 bases, with 11 bases between. In DNA form, the CDR3 reads TGTGCCAGCAGCGTAGAAACAGGGTTTTATGGCTACACCTTC. Translated, it gives CASSVETGFYGYTF.

This clonotype was seen ten or more times. The V and J genes are TRBV28 and TRBJ2-2, with D possibly called TRBD1 or TRBD2 (6 bases each). V dropped 3 bases and J dropped 4 bases, with 15 bases sitting between them. The CDR3 contains 16 residues. Germline CDR1 reads MDHEN; CDR2 reads SYDVKM. CDR3 DNA: TGTGCCAGCAGTTTCGTTAGGGGGGTTGGCACCGGGGAGCTGTTTTTT. This translates into CASSFVRGVGTGELFF.

This clonotype was observed a handful of times. The chain employs TRBV4-3 and TRBJ1-4; D not certain. V was trimmed by 0 bases and J by 0 bases, leaving 5 bases between them. This CDR3 is 15 amino acids long. CDR1 is LGHNA and CDR2 is YSLEER in the germline V gene. The CDR3 spells CASSQDGPTNEKLFF. The CDR3, as DNA: TGCGCCAGCAGCCAAGATGGCCCAACTAATGAAAAACTGTTTTTT.

This sequence joins TRBV4-1 and TRBJ2-5; 8 bases map to TRBD1. V was pared by 5 bases and J by 1 base, with 6 bases of the junction left unmatched. CDR1 is MGHRA and CDR2 is YSYEKL in the germline V gene. This CDR3 region has 15 residues. Here the CDR3 reads CASSSFDRGQETQYF. Written as DNA, the CDR3 is TGCGCCAGCAGCTCATTCGACAGGGGCCAAGAGACCCAGTACTTC.

This clonotype was counted only a few times. The rearrangement joins TRBV29-1 to TRBJ2-7, with D maybe TRBD2 (6 bases). The germline V and J ends were trimmed by 7 bases and 0 bases, with 10 bases remaining between them. The CDR3 runs 12 residues. Germline CDR1 and CDR2: SQVTM and ANQGSEA. The CDR3 protein is CSEEGASYEQYF. CDR3 nucleotide sequence: TGCAGCGAGGAGGGAGCCTCCTACGAGCAGTACTTC.

This sequence joins TRBV20-1 and TRBJ2-7; D unresolved. Between the trimmed V and J ends, which lost 3 bases and 5 bases, there was a span of 17 bases. In germline, CDR1 is DFQATT, CDR2 SNEGSKA (reference sequence). The CDR3 has 14 residues. The CDR3 protein is CSARTTESRNEQYF. CDR3 nucleotides: TGCAGTGCTAGGACGACTGAGAGTCGCAACGAGCAGTACTTC.

The table lists this clonotype with many counts. The chain uses TRBV12-3 or TRBV12-4 and TRBJ1-5; the D is unclear. The CDR3 length is 14 residues. Trimming took off 2 bases at V and 3 bases at J, with 8 bases between the two ends. CDR3 sequence (DNA): TGTGCCAGCAGTTTAACGAGCAACAATCAGCCCCAGCATTTT. Its translation is CASSLTSNNQPQHF.

This clonotype showed up just a few times. The V and J genes are TRBV6-1 and TRBJ2-7; no definite D call. With 10 bases removed from V and 1 base from J, the gap between germline ends came to 14 bases. The CDR3 consists of 13 residues. The V gene's germline CDR1 is MNHNS and CDR2 SASEGT. The CDR3 region is CATHTRSSYEQYF. As DNA, the CDR3 is TGTGCCACCCACACGAGGAGTTCCTACGAGCAGTACTTC.

V usage is TRBV6-2 or TRBV6-3 and J usage is TRBJ2-1; 11 bases fit TRBD1. The CDR3 consists of 16 residues. Trimming cost V 7 bases and J 7 bases; bases outside gene matches: 12. Per the germline V gene, CDR1 is MNHEY and CDR2 is SVGEGT. The CDR3 loop is CASTGTGQGAENEQFF. Here the CDR3 DNA reads TGTGCCAGCACCGGAACCGGACAGGGGGCCGAAAATGAGCAGTTCTTC.

About this clonotype itself: A much larger clone lies one base from this, so it may be a read error. The chain joins TRBV29-1 to TRBJ1-1; TRBD1 agrees at 7 bases. The length of the CDR3 is 14 residues. Germline CDR1 is SQVTM and CDR2 is ANQGSEA. With V trimmed by 4 bases and J by 2 bases, 7 bases remained unmatched. CDR3 in amino acids: CSVGNKGANTEAFF. DNA for the CDR3: TGCAGCGTTGGTAATAAGGGGGCAAACACTGAAGCTTTCTTT.

This clonotype was seen repeatedly, ten times or more. The chain recombines TRBV7-2 with TRBJ2-5; TRBD1 matches at 8 bases. The V gene end was trimmed by 8 bases and the J gene end by 5 bases; junction bases not matched to a gene: 4. The germline CDR1 and CDR2 sequences are SGHTA and FQGNSA. The CDR3 sequence is 12 residues long. CDR3 protein: CASLRQGETQYF. CDR3 coding DNA: TGTGCCAGCCTCAGACAGGGGGAGACCCAGTACTTC.

This clonotype was recorded many times. The V call is TRBV20-1, the J call TRBJ1-5, with 7 nucleotides matching TRBD1. The V gene's germline CDR1 is DFQATT and CDR2 SNEGSKA (reference sequence). The CDR3 length is 15 residues. Trimming removed 0 bases from V and 7 bases from J; junction bases left unmatched: 9. CDR3 loop: CSARDRWDSGQPQHF. The CDR3 nucleotides are TGCAGTGCTAGAGACCGGTGGGACAGCGGGCAGCCCCAGCATTTT.

This clonotype has a handful of counts. The chain has TRBV6-1 and TRBJ2-6, with 9 bases lining up with TRBD2. The V gene end was trimmed by 10 bases and the J gene end by 0 bases; junction bases not matched to a gene: 7. The CDR3 spans 16 residues. Germline values: CDR1 MNHNS, CDR2 SASEGT. In nucleotides, the CDR3 is TGTGCCACCGCCAGCGGGGGGTACTCTGGGGCCAACGTCCTGACTTTC. It translates to CATASGGYSGANVLTF.

This clonotype was found many times. This chain connects TRBV29-1 to TRBJ2-7; 8 positions agree with TRBD2. There are 15 residues in the CDR3. The germline V gene has CDR1 SQVTM and CDR2 ANQGSEA. V dropped 2 bases and J dropped 2; count of bases not matched to a gene: 8. In DNA, the CDR3 is TGCAGCGTTGAATCCGGGAGGGAGGATCCCTACGAGCAGTACTTC. This encodes CSVESGREDPYEQYF.

In its sample, this clonotype was seen a few times. The chain has TRBV4-3 and TRBJ1-2; D is uncertain. The CDR3 extends over 14 amino acids. Germline V gene data show CDR1 as LGHNA and CDR2 as YSLEER. With 3 bases removed from V and 7 bases from J, the gap between germline ends came to 15 bases. The chain's CDR3 is CASSQGLRESGYTF. CDR3 coding DNA: TGCGCCAGCAGCCAGGGCCTCCGGGAGAGTGGCTACACCTTC.

This clonotype was detected a few times. The gene calls are TRBV20-1 and TRBJ2-7, with TRBD1 matching over 7 bases. The ends lost 3 bases at V and 6 bases at J; junction bases unmatched: 5. The CDR3 is 12 residues long. Germline V gene lookup returns CDR1 DFQATT and CDR2 SNEGSKA (reference sequence). The CDR3 DNA reads as TGCAGTGCTAGCCGGCAGGGGGTCGAGCAGTACTTC. The encoded protein is CSASRQGVEQYF.

A remark on this clonotype: This sequence may be a read error, since a much larger clone differs from it by one base. The CDR3 ends on some other residue instead of the conserved phenylalanine or tryptophan, so this is likely a read error. The genes are TRBV28 and TRBJ1-5; D not certain. The V end lost 6 bases, the J end lost 0 bases, and 15 bases lay between the germline ends. CDR1 MDHEN and CDR2 SYDVKM come from the germline V gene. CDR3 length: 16 amino acids. The CDR3: CASSLSPRSSNQPQHS. Written as DNA, the CDR3 is TGTGCCAGCAGCCTAAGCCCCCGGAGTAGCAATCAGCCCCAGCATTCT.

This clonotype was counted a few times. This sequence joins TRBV3-1 and TRBJ2-7, with 7 bases that match TRBD1. Germline assignment: CDR1 LGHDT and CDR2 YNNKEL (reference sequence). The CDR3 contains 15 residues. V shed 4 bases, J shed 6 bases, and the junction held 12 bases outside the gene matches. Here the CDR3 reads CASSRGATGPGEQYF. CDR3 DNA: TGTGCCAGCAGCCGAGGGGCGACAGGGCCTGGCGAGCAGTACTTC.